Given below is one T cell receptor beta chain in context. Its antigen is not identified. cDNA synthesis used the whole RNA isolate, giving expressed TCRB sequences. Using immunoSEQ multiplex PCR, the repertoire was profiled, and TCRdb retains in-frame clones only, with some absent. Here the sample spans around 310,000 clones, about 14% being singletons. The sample belongs to a study of beta chain features in type 1 diabetes. This CDR3 is 16 amino acids long. The J segment lost 8 bases and the V segment lost 4 bases, leaving 14 bases of the junction unmatched. Germline CDR1 reads SGDLS; CDR2 reads YYNGEE. Broader study findings: Reads derived from cDNA could over-represent cells showing high TCR expression. More deletions and fewer insertions at VDJ junctions were seen in type 1 diabetes patients. A moderate, significant TCRB CDR3 shortening appeared in type 1 diabetes across four CD4+ subsets. Unsettled here was the matter of whether HLA type influences TCRB rearrangement.

The rearrangement joins TRBV9 to TRBJ1-4; TRBD1 matches 7 bases. The source of this sequence is a woman under 30 with type 1 diabetes. The sequenced sample consisted of naive CD4+ T cells from blood. CDR3 DNA: TGTGCCAGCAGCCCAGAAGGGACAGCTTGGGGGGAAAAACTGTTTTTT. Translating it yields CASSPEGTAWGEKLFF.